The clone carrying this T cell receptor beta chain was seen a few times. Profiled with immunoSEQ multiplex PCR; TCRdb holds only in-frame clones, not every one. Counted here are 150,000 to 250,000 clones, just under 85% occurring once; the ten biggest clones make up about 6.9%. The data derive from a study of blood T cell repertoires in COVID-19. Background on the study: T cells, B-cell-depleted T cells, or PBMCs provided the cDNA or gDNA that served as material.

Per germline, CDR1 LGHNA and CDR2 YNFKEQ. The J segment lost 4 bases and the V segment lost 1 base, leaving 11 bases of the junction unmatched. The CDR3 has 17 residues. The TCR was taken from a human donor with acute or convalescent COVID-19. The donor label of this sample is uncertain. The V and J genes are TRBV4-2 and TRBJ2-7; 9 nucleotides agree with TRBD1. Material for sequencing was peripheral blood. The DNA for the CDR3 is TGTGCCAGCAGCCAAGCGTCAGGAAGGGACAGGGATTACGAGCAGTACTTC. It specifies CASSQASGRDRDYEQYF.